A selection of T cell receptor beta chains follows, all from one sample in a study of T cells in Graves' hyperthyroidism and ophthalmopathy. TCRdb reprocessed the multiplex PCR reads with MiXCR, giving one entry per CDR3 protein. This sample yields 300,000 to 400,000 distinct CDR3 sequences, of which about a fifth are seen a single time; 40% to 45% belongs to the top ten. Sequences were obtained from blood. The origin of the receptors is a man aged 18-30 years with Graves' ophthalmopathy. Each CDR3 is given with its conserved first and last residue. Each record gives: clone size, D gene, J gene, V gene, CDR3 DNA, CDR3 protein. A D gene is named only where the DNA matches it firmly. Clone size, where shown, is once, few, many, or a class for clones that have expanded.

clone_size: many; d_call: TRBD1; j_call: TRBJ2-7; v_call: TRBV7-9; cdr3_nt: TGTGCCAGCAGCAATAAATTACAGGGGCTCAGCTCCTACGAGCAGTACTTC; cdr3_aa: CASSNKLQGLSSYEQYF
clone_size: -; d_call: -; j_call: TRBJ2-7; v_call: TRBV9; cdr3_nt: TGTGCCAGCAGCGTAGGGGACTCCCTCTCCTACGAGCAGTACTTC; cdr3_aa: CASSVGDSLSYEQYF
clone_size: few; d_call: -; j_call: TRBJ2-4; v_call: TRBV5-1; cdr3_nt: TGCGCCAGCAGCCCCCGGGCTAGTTTAGACATTCAGTACTTC; cdr3_aa: CASSPRASLDIQYF
clone_size: -; d_call: -; j_call: TRBJ1-4; v_call: TRBV28; cdr3_nt: TGTGCCAGCAGTTTATATCCCGGAACTAATGAAAAACTGTTTTTT; cdr3_aa: CASSLYPGTNEKLFF
clone_size: few; d_call: -; j_call: TRBJ1-4; v_call: TRBV5-1; cdr3_nt: TGCGCCAGCAGCTCGCCAACCACAGGGCCCCGTAATGAAAAACTGTTTTTT; cdr3_aa: CASSSPTTGPRNEKLFF
clone_size: few; d_call: TRBD2; j_call: TRBJ2-3; v_call: TRBV20-1; cdr3_nt: TGCAGTGCTTCCCCGACTAGCGGGGGGTTCACAGATACGCAGTATTTT; cdr3_aa: CSASPTSGGFTDTQYF
clone_size: -; d_call: TRBD2; j_call: TRBJ2-3; v_call: TRBV28; cdr3_nt: TGTGCCAGCAGCCGAGGACTAGCGGGGCTCACAGATACGCAGTATTTT; cdr3_aa: CASSRGLAGLTDTQYF
clone_size: -; d_call: -; j_call: TRBJ1-2; v_call: TRBV20-1; cdr3_nt: TGCAGTGCCCCCCCCCCAGGGATGGATGGCTACACCTTC; cdr3_aa: CSAPPPGMDGYTF
clone_size: few; d_call: -; j_call: TRBJ2-7; v_call: TRBV28; cdr3_nt: TGTGCCAGCAGTTTGTCCATCACCGGCTACGAGCAGTACTTC; cdr3_aa: CASSLSITGYEQYF
clone_size: few; d_call: -; j_call: TRBJ1-1; v_call: TRBV28; cdr3_nt: TGTGCCAGCAGTATCTTCGCGGGGCGCACTGAAGCTTTCTTT; cdr3_aa: CASSIFAGRTEAFF
clone_size: many; d_call: TRBD2; j_call: TRBJ2-3; v_call: TRBV6-2/TRBV6-3; cdr3_nt: TGTGCCAGCAGTTACCCCCCTTTTAGCGGGGGAGGAGATACGCAGTATTTT; cdr3_aa: CASSYPPFSGGGDTQYF
clone_size: many; d_call: TRBD1; j_call: TRBJ2-5; v_call: TRBV6-1; cdr3_nt: TGTGCCAGCAGCCGGGACAGTGGACAAGAGACCCAGTACTTC; cdr3_aa: CASSRDSGQETQYF
clone_size: few; d_call: TRBD1; j_call: TRBJ1-2; v_call: TRBV6-1; cdr3_nt: TGTGCCAGCAGCCTACGATCATTTTTTGGGACAGACTATGGCTACACCTTC; cdr3_aa: CASSLRSFFGTDYGYTF
clone_size: few; d_call: -; j_call: TRBJ2-3; v_call: TRBV5-4; cdr3_nt: TGTGCCAGCAGCTTGTCCGTCCCAGATACGCAGTATTTT; cdr3_aa: CASSLSVPDTQYF
clone_size: many; d_call: -; j_call: TRBJ1-5; v_call: TRBV2; cdr3_nt: TGTGCCAGCAGTGTTAAGGGGGAGCAGCCCCAGCATTTT; cdr3_aa: CASSVKGEQPQHF
clone_size: many; d_call: -; j_call: TRBJ1-1; v_call: TRBV5-1; cdr3_nt: TGCGCCAGCAGCTTGGACGGCCCAATGAACACTGAAGCTTTCTTT; cdr3_aa: CASSLDGPMNTEAFF
clone_size: -; d_call: -; j_call: TRBJ1-4; v_call: TRBV7-9; cdr3_nt: TGTGCCAGCAGCTCACAGAACACTAATGAAAAACTGTTTTTT; cdr3_aa: CASSSQNTNEKLFF
clone_size: -; d_call: -; j_call: TRBJ2-5; v_call: TRBV20-1; cdr3_nt: TGCAGTGCTCGGGGGGCAGGGGGGCAAGAGACCCAGTACTTC; cdr3_aa: CSARGAGGQETQYF
clone_size: many; d_call: -; j_call: TRBJ2-7; v_call: TRBV12-3/TRBV12-4; cdr3_nt: TGTGCCAGCAGTGTAGGGTACAGTAACTACGAGCAGTACTTC; cdr3_aa: CASSVGYSNYEQYF
clone_size: few; d_call: -; j_call: TRBJ2-1; v_call: TRBV5-1; cdr3_nt: TGCGCCAGCAGAACCGGTTCCCAGGAGGGCAATGAGCAGTTCTTC; cdr3_aa: CASRTGSQEGNEQFF
clone_size: few; d_call: -; j_call: TRBJ2-2; v_call: TRBV7-8; cdr3_nt: TGTGCCAGCAGCTCGAGGGGGGGGATCAACACCGGGGAGCTGTTTTTT; cdr3_aa: CASSSRGGINTGELFF
clone_size: many; d_call: -; j_call: TRBJ1-5; v_call: TRBV12-3/TRBV12-4; cdr3_nt: TGTGCCAGCAGTTTACGGGGCGAGGCTCAGCCCCAGCATTTT; cdr3_aa: CASSLRGEAQPQHF
clone_size: few; d_call: TRBD1; j_call: TRBJ1-6; v_call: TRBV10-2; cdr3_nt: TGCGCCAGCGGCGGGATGGGACAGGGGTTTGCCTTTAATTCACCCCTCCACTTT; cdr3_aa: CASGGMGQGFAFNSPLHF
clone_size: -; d_call: -; j_call: TRBJ1-1; v_call: TRBV6-6; cdr3_nt: TGTGCCAGCAGTTACAATACAGGGATGAACACTGAAGCTTTCTTT; cdr3_aa: CASSYNTGMNTEAFF
clone_size: many; d_call: -; j_call: TRBJ2-5; v_call: TRBV20-1; cdr3_nt: TGCAGTGCTAGAGATTTTCAGGGGAAGCAAGAGACCCAGTACTTC; cdr3_aa: CSARDFQGKQETQYF
clone_size: many; d_call: -; j_call: TRBJ2-5; v_call: TRBV2; cdr3_nt: TGTGCCAGCAGGCAAGCCATCCAAGAGACCCAGTACTTC; cdr3_aa: CASRQAIQETQYF
clone_size: few; d_call: TRBD2; j_call: TRBJ2-5; v_call: TRBV7-9; cdr3_nt: TGTGCCAGCAGCAAAGCGGGGGGCCAAGAGACCCAGTACTTC; cdr3_aa: CASSKAGGQETQYF
clone_size: many; d_call: -; j_call: TRBJ1-1; v_call: TRBV3-1; cdr3_nt: TGTGCCAGCAGCCAAGAGGGGGGGAACACTGAAGCTTTCTTT; cdr3_aa: CASSQEGGNTEAFF
clone_size: many; d_call: -; j_call: TRBJ2-1; v_call: TRBV20-1; cdr3_nt: TGCAGTGCTAGCAGCGCGGGGGACAACAATGAGCAGTTCTTC; cdr3_aa: CSASSAGDNNEQFF
clone_size: many; d_call: -; j_call: TRBJ2-7; v_call: TRBV27; cdr3_nt: TGTGCCAGCAGTTTATCAGGTGACATGACCTACGAGCAGTACTTC; cdr3_aa: CASSLSGDMTYEQYF
clone_size: many; d_call: TRBD1; j_call: TRBJ2-7; v_call: TRBV28; cdr3_nt: TGTGCCAGCAGCCCACCCCCGGGACAGGGGGCCTACGAGCAGTACTTC; cdr3_aa: CASSPPPGQGAYEQYF
clone_size: many; d_call: TRBD1; j_call: TRBJ1-2; v_call: TRBV5-1; cdr3_nt: TGCGCCAGCAGCGGAATACAGGGGGCCGGCTATGGCTACACCTTC; cdr3_aa: CASSGIQGAGYGYTF
clone_size: -; d_call: -; j_call: TRBJ1-2; v_call: TRBV10-1; cdr3_nt: TGCGCCAGCAGTGACAGCGGCTATGGCTACACCTTC; cdr3_aa: CASSDSGYGYTF